One and the same sample provided the 24 T cell receptor beta chains below, sequenced in a study of cytomegalovirus exposure and HLA in healthy donors. The PCR employed 60 Vbeta primers together with 13 Jbeta primers. The protocol was immunoSEQ multiplex PCR, while the TCRdb copy is restricted to in-frame clones and leaves out a portion. The sample includes around 140,000 clones, 73% of them seen just once. Sequenced material: PBMCs. The source of these receptors is a young woman in good health and CMV-seronegative.

This clone was found a few times. The chain is built from TRBV10-2 and TRBJ1-1; no firm D call. The V gene lost 5 bases and the J gene lost 1 base, with 5 bases spanning the gap. The CDR3 runs 12 residues. Germline V lookup: CDR1 WSHSY, CDR2 SAAADI. In DNA, the CDR3 is TGCGCCAGCAGTCCAGGGAACACTGAAGCTTTCTTT. Translating gives CASSPGNTEAFF.

The rearrangement uses TRBV2 and TRBJ1-5; 9 positions match TRBD1. Trimming removed 6 bases from V and 6 bases from J; junction bases left unmatched: 3. The CDR3 is 13 amino acids. Germline V gene data show CDR1 as SNHLY and CDR2 as FYNNEI. DNA for the CDR3: TGTGCCAGCAGCGGACAGGGGACTCAGCCCCAGCATTTT. Its protein product is CASSGQGTQPQHF.

V is TRBV6-5 and J is TRBJ1-2; tentative D call: TRBD1 (5 bases). Germline assignment: CDR1 MNHEY and CDR2 SVGAGI. There are 14 residues in the CDR3. Trimming pared 2 bases from V and 5 bases from J, leaving 12 bases between. DNA for the CDR3: TGTGCCAGCAGTTACGGGTCAGGGTGGTATGGCTACACCTTC. It codes for CASSYGSGWYGYTF.

The chain has TRBV4-1 and TRBJ1-5; D is ambiguous. CDR3 length equals 13 residues. V was shortened by 3 bases and J by 10 bases, with 13 bases between the two germline ends. CDR1 and CDR2 from the germline V gene are MGHRA and YSYEKL. CDR3 protein: CASSQEPPSPQHF. The CDR3 DNA sequence: TGCGCCAGCAGCCAGGAGCCCCCATCCCCCCAGCATTTT.

There are a few counts of this clone. The gene calls are TRBV10-3 and TRBJ2-2, with D possibly TRBD2 on 5 matching bases. CDR3 length: 17 amino acids. V was clipped by 0 bases and J by 4 bases, with 15 bases between them. CDR1 is ENHRY and CDR2 is SYGVKD in the germline V gene. The CDR3 protein is CAISESTDSLGTGELFF. CDR3 in DNA: TGTGCCATCAGTGAGTCGACGGACTCACTAGGCACCGGGGAGCTGTTTTTT.

This chain uses TRBV27 with TRBJ1-1; D might be TRBD1 (6 bases). The CDR3 covers 13 residues. Germline CDR1 MNHEY, CDR2 SMNVEV (reference sequence). V shed 5 bases and J shed 1 base, with 8 bases lying between them. This CDR3 is CASSRRGNTEAFF. The DNA of the CDR3 is TGTGCCAGCAGTCGCAGGGGGAACACTGAAGCTTTCTTT.

The chain employs TRBV7-2 and TRBJ1-5; D uncertain. Germline V lookup: CDR1 SGHTA, CDR2 FQGNSA. The germline V and J ends were trimmed by 6 bases and 0 bases, with 12 bases remaining between them. The CDR3 contains 15 residues. For the CDR3, the DNA is TGTGCCAGCAGGTTGACACGCGATAGCAATCAGCCCCAGCATTTT. It is translated as CASRLTRDSNQPQHF.

This chain connects TRBV11-3 to TRBJ2-7, with TRBD1 matching 7 bases. The length of the CDR3 is 14 residues. Per the germline V gene, CDR1 is SGHNT and CDR2 is YENEEA. Losses at the gene ends were 5 bases for V and 3 bases for J; bases not matched to a gene: 7. The CDR3 sequence is CASSNRDSHYEQYF. The CDR3 DNA follows: TGTGCCAGCAGCAACAGGGACAGCCACTACGAGCAGTACTTC. The full variable domain, completed using reference TRBV11-3 and TRBJ2-7, is EAGVVQSPRYKIIEKKQPVAFWCNPISGHNTLYWYLQNLGQGPELLIRYENEEAVDDSQLPKDRFSAERLKGVDSTLKIQPAELGDSAVYLCASSNRDSHYEQYFGPGTRLTVT.

This chain joins TRBV25-1 and TRBJ2-3; D is perhaps TRBD1 (6 bases). The germline V and J ends were trimmed by 4 bases and 3 bases, with 11 bases remaining between them. The germline V gene has CDR1 MGHDK and CDR2 SYGVNS. This CDR3 region has 14 residues. CDR3 loop: CASSAGAWTDTQYF. The CDR3 region has the DNA TGTGCCAGCAGTGCAGGGGCATGGACAGATACGCAGTATTTT.

The V and J genes are TRBV18 and TRBJ1-1; D gene ambiguous. This CDR3 contains 14 residues. Germline V gene sequence: CDR1 KGHSH, CDR2 LQKENI. V dropped 3 bases and J dropped 1 base, with 9 bases sitting between them. Here the CDR3 reads CASSPSTENTEAFF. The CDR3 DNA follows: TGTGCCAGCTCACCTTCAACAGAGAACACTGAAGCTTTCTTT.

This clone was observed a handful of times. This rearrangement joins TRBV27 to TRBJ1-4; TRBD1 aligns across 8 bases. Trimming cost V 4 bases and J 3 bases; bases outside gene matches: 10. Germline V gene data show CDR1 as MNHEY and CDR2 as SMNVEV (reference sequence). The CDR3 runs to 17 residues. The CDR3 bases are TGTGCCAGCAGTTCCGGACAGGGTTTCCTCGCTAATGAAAAACTGTTTTTT. Its protein is CASSSGQGFLANEKLFF.

V gene TRBV29-1 combines with J gene TRBJ1-1; TRBD1 matches at 11 bases. This CDR3 region has 15 residues. J gave up 2 bases and V 5 bases, and 7 bases lay outside the gene matches. Germline V gene data show CDR1 as SQVTM and CDR2 as ANQGSEA. The CDR3 DNA follows: TGCAGCGTTAGGTCCGGGACAGGGGGAAACACTGAAGCTTTCTTT. The encoded protein is CSVRSGTGGNTEAFF.

This clone ranks as medium-sized (0.01 to 0.1%). This sequence joins TRBV13 and TRBJ2-3; 7 bases are shared with TRBD2. The CDR3 is 15 residues long. V lost 3 bases and J lost 3; bases outside the gene matches: 6. CDR1 and CDR2 from the germline V gene are PRHDT and FYEKMQ (reference sequence). CDR3: CASSFGGSMTDTQYF. CDR3 in DNA: TGTGCCAGCAGCTTCGGCGGGAGTATGACAGATACGCAGTATTTT.

CDR3 loop: CASSLATSGGSEQFF. The DNA for the CDR3 is TGCGCCAGCAGCTTGGCCACTAGCGGGGGGAGTGAGCAGTTCTTC. This chain connects TRBV5-1 to TRBJ2-1, with TRBD2 identical over 12 bases. Germline V lookup: CDR1 SGHRS, CDR2 YFSETQ. V shed 0 bases, J shed 9 bases, and the junction held 4 bases outside the gene matches. The CDR3 is 15 amino acids.

The chain links TRBV11-1 to TRBJ2-5, with D unclear. The assigned J gene may be wrong: the sequence end matches TRBJ2-7 better. CDR3 size: 14 residues. Germline CDR1 SGHAT, CDR2 FQDESV (reference sequence). The CDR3 region is CASSPRLSSYEQYF. CDR3 bases: TGTGCCAGCAGCCCGCGGTTGAGCTCCTACGAGCAGTACTTC.

The V gene is TRBV5-1, the J gene TRBJ1-1; 7 positions match TRBD1. This CDR3 is 16 amino acids long. Per germline, CDR1 SGHRS and CDR2 YFSETQ. Losses at the gene ends were 4 bases for V and 0 bases for J; bases not matched to a gene: 9. As DNA, the CDR3 is TGCGCCAGCAGCCCGGGACAGAATTATATGAACACTGAAGCTTTCTTT. Its protein product is CASSPGQNYMNTEAFF.

The chain is built from TRBV2 and TRBJ2-7, with D perhaps TRBD2 (5 bases). CDR1 and CDR2 (germline): SNHLY, FYNNEI. V lost 6 bases and J 0 bases, leaving 21 bases between the germline ends. The CDR3 length is 17 residues. The CDR3 is CASSPTVRGFSSYEQYF. The CDR3 coding sequence is TGTGCCAGCAGCCCTACGGTCCGGGGTTTCAGCTCCTACGAGCAGTACTTC.

The chain carries TRBV28 and TRBJ1-5; no clear D gene. Germline assignment: CDR1 MDHEN and CDR2 SYDVKM. The CDR3 contains 21 residues. V was trimmed by 5 bases and J by 0 bases, leaving 29 bases between them. The DNA for the CDR3 is TGTGCCAGCAGTCCAAATCCTCGTGTAAGGGTCGGGATATATAGCAATCAGCCCCAGCATTTT. It yields the protein CASSPNPRVRVGIYSNQPQHF.

The chain carries TRBV7-8 and TRBJ1-2, with a possible D match to TRBD1 (5 bases). This CDR3 contains 15 residues. The V gene lost 5 bases and the J gene lost 8 bases, with 21 bases spanning the gap. Germline V lookup: CDR1 SGHVS, CDR2 FQNEAQ. Here the CDR3 reads CASSPLAGNPWGYTF. The CDR3 bases are TGTGCCAGCAGCCCCCTGGCAGGGAACCCCTGGGGCTACACCTTC.

V usage is TRBV27 and J usage is TRBJ1-1, with 8 bases fitting TRBD1. Per the germline V gene, CDR1 is MNHEY and CDR2 is SMNVEV (reference sequence). The length of the CDR3 is 15 residues. The V gene end was trimmed by 2 bases and the J gene end by 4 bases; junction bases not matched to a gene: 6. CDR3 DNA sequence: TGTGCCAGCAGTTTACGCCGACAGGGGAGCACTGAAGCTTTCTTT. Amino acids: CASSLRRQGSTEAFF.

The J gene is TRBJ1-6, the V gene TRBV7-2; 10 bases are shared with TRBD1. V lost 5 bases to trimming and J lost 10 bases; unmatched junction nucleotides: 11. The V gene's germline CDR1 is SGHTA and CDR2 FQGNSA. The CDR3 covers 16 residues. Here the CDR3 reads CASSNRPGQGTSPLHF. In DNA, the CDR3 is TGTGCCAGCAGCAACAGACCGGGACAGGGGACCTCACCCCTCCACTTT.

The chain recombines TRBV11-2 with TRBJ2-2; TRBD1 matches at 10 bases. The CDR3 is 16 amino acids. CDR1 and CDR2 from the germline V gene are SGHAT and FQNNGV. Trimming at V came to 3 bases and at J to 3 bases, leaving 4 bases not matched to a gene. CDR3: CASSLAGTGDTGELFF. In DNA form, the CDR3 reads TGTGCCAGCAGCTTGGCGGGGACAGGGGACACCGGGGAGCTGTTTTTT.

The chain carries TRBV5-4 and TRBJ1-1; no clear D gene. Germline lookup yields CDR1 SGHNT and CDR2 YYREEE (reference sequence). The CDR3 is 16 amino acids. Trimming removed 3 bases from V and 6 bases from J, with 21 bases in between. The CDR3 DNA reads TGTGCCAGCAGCTCTTGGTCGGGGATCGAGATGGCTGAAGCTTTCTTT. Its translation: CASSSWSGIEMAEAFF.

J is TRBJ1-6 and V is TRBV5-1, with TRBD1 matching over 9 bases. CDR3 length: 16 residues. J lost 1 base, V lost 3 bases, and 2 bases had no gene match. Germline V gene sequence: CDR1 SGHRS, CDR2 YFSETQ. CDR3 sequence reads: CASSWDRVSYNSPLHF. CDR3 bases: TGCGCCAGCAGCTGGGACAGGGTATCCTATAATTCACCCCTCCACTTT.